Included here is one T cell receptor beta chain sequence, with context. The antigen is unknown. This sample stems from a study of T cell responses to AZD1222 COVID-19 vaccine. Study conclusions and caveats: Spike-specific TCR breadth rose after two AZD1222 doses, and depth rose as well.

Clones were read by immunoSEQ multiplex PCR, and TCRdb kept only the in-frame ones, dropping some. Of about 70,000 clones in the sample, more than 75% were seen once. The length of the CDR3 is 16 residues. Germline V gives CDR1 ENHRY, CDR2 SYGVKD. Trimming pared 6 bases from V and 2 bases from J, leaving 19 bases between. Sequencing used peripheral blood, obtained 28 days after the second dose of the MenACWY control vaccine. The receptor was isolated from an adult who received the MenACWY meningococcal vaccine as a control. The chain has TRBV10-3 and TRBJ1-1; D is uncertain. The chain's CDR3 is CAISQFNGDLNTEAFF. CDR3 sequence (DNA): TGTGCCATCAGCCAATTTAATGGGGATCTCAACACTGAAGCTTTCTTT.